This T cell receptor (beta chain) derives from a study of blood T cell repertoires in COVID-19. Study-wide context: Specimens from acute and convalescent COVID-19 originated in the United States, Italy and Spain. T cells, B-cell-depleted T cells, or PBMCs supplied cDNA or gDNA.

In the source study's methods: For nucleated cells, counts were estimated from reference gene primer amplification. Using immunoSEQ multiplex PCR, the repertoire was profiled, and TCRdb retains in-frame clones only, with some absent. V and J calls and clone size are given by that table; D and trimming were obtained from the DNA. The table has about 210,000 clones, about four fifths seen once; the top ten hold approximately 8.1%. The sample taken for sequencing was peripheral blood. This receptor was obtained from a woman aged 45-65 years with active or convalescent COVID-19.

CDR3: CASSVELAGVNEQFF. In DNA, the CDR3 is TGTGCCAGCAGCGTAGAACTAGCGGGAGTGAATGAGCAGTTCTTC. The rearrangement links TRBV9 to TRBJ2-1; 11 bases map to TRBD2. This CDR3 has 15 residues. In germline, CDR1 is SGDLS, CDR2 YYNGEE. J lost 7 bases, V lost 0 bases, and 3 bases had no gene match.